This entry is about one T cell receptor (beta chain). Which antigen it targets is not known. Per-base quality was not reported, and no clone a single base away is much larger than it. CDR1 and CDR2 are read off the germline V gene as ENHRY and SYGVKD. V ends up 3 bases short and J 5 bases short, with an unmatched junction base count of 2. The CDR3 runs 14 residues from the cysteine to the phenylalanine. Of the read, only the CDR3 DNA is kept; its 42 bases are in frame from base 1. This specimen comes from a study of vaccination and CD4 T cells after COVID-19 (dated by TCRdb to 2022 to 2024). Regarding the research as a whole: Convalescent patients had a positive SARS-CoV-2 result on nasal swab PCR, and of these patients, some 10 had mild disease and one had severe disease. For stimulating the cultures, overlapping spike peptide pools were used, derived from SARS-CoV-2 as well as from the common cold coronaviruses HCoV-NL63, HCoV-OC43 and HCoV-229E. Participants received two doses of either the Pfizer-BioNTech BNT162b2 vaccine (n=8) or the Moderna mRNA-1273 vaccine (n=2). In more than eight COVID-19 convalescent patients and a few infection-naive healthy vaccine recipients, researchers compared the spike-specific CD4+ TCR repertoire from before mRNA vaccination with the repertoire from after. The convalescent cohort comprised six males and four females, including two Hispanic individuals, seven Caucasians, two Asians and one multiracial person. Post-vaccine blood samples were obtained a median of approximately 74 days after the second vaccine dose, with a range of roughly 13 to 250 days. Control cultures used a CEFX viral epitope pool as positive control, an HIV-1 Nef peptide pool as negative control, or no peptide. Post-COVID blood samples from convalescent patients were collected a median of around 100 days after diagnosis, with a range of about 30 to 170 days. Broader findings and caveats from the paper: Although the median number of SARS-CoV-2-reactive clonotypes went up from 21 after infection to around 39 after vaccination, the increase was not significant. Of the vaccine-specific clones found in convalescent patients, nearly all (304 of 307) were mono-reactive for SARS-CoV-2 spike instead of being cross-reactive with common cold coronaviruses. Only a relatively small number of convalescent patients were included in the study, and early timepoints following natural infection were not analyzed. Among convalescent patients, a median roughly 90% of the SARS-CoV-2-reactive clones seen after vaccination appeared only after vaccination, which suggests priming specific to the vaccine.

The method behind the library was PCR. At the Johns Hopkins FTIC core, DNA from the cultured CD4+ T cells underwent TCR sequencing with the Oncomine TCR Beta short-read assay. Genomic DNA was extracted from the cultured CD4+ T cells with the QIAamp micro DNA kit. Oncomine TCR Beta libraries from cultured CD4+ T cells were pooled with unique dual indexes and sequenced on an Illumina iSeq 100. The original methods were these. Non-productive sequences were filtered out, and CDR3s that did not start with C, did not end with F or W, or were shorter than 7 amino acids were discarded. The MANAFEST web application was used to identify antigen-specific clonotypes by comparing peptide-stimulated wells against reference wells and other culture wells. For a clone to be called positive, the clone needed an FDR below 0.05, an odds ratio above 5, and a productive frequency above 0.1% in at least two of three replicate wells. A clonotype counted as cross-reactive if it showed significant expansion both in the SARS-CoV-2 spike wells and in at least one common cold coronavirus spike condition. Levenshtein distances (stringdist) and unrooted phylogenetic trees (ape) in R version 3.6.1 were used to assess CDR3 homology. TCRdb reworked the public reads: Q25 trimming with fastp, MiXCR clone assembly, productive beta chains retained. Entries are consolidated by CDR3 protein sequence, retaining the most common genes and DNA. TCRdb's processing, not the study's, gives the V and J calls here. The sample includes under 4,500 distinct CDR3 sequences, with just over 45% observed a single time. Of the sample, over 35% falls within the top ten clones.

The meaning of the sample's treatment or condition label: roughly 11-day PBMC culture with coronavirus spike peptide pools or control peptides (ViraFEST assay). The ViraFEST assay was used in the study, in which antigen-specific T cells were expanded with peptide pools and expanded clonotypes were subsequently identified by TCR sequencing. The convalescent patients' positive SARS-CoV-2 PCR tests fell between March and December 2020, which was before the Alpha, Beta and Delta variants emerged in the United States. Each well held fewer than 2.5 million PBMCs cultured with around 10 ug/ml peptide pools in IMDM containing about 5% human AB serum and roughly 10 IU/ml IL-2. Half of the culture medium was replaced with fresh IL-2-containing medium on days 3 and 7. Once the cells had been in culture for around nine days, the EasySep CD4+ T cell isolation kit was used to isolate CD4+ T cells by negative selection. PBMCs were separated from whole blood using Ficoll-Paque Plus gradient centrifugation and then either used fresh or cryopreserved at -140C. Each culture condition was generally run in triplicate wells.

What was sequenced was CD4+ T cells from blood, cultured in vitro. The rearranged segments are TRBV10-3 and TRBJ1-5; 9 bases in the junction line up with TRBD1. This receptor was taken from a human donor who had recovered from COVID-19. At the DNA level, the sequence is TGTGCCATCAGTGACAGGACAGGGGATCAGCCCCAGCATTTT. It is translated as CAISDRTGDQPQHF.